Given below is one T cell receptor (beta chain) in context. This entry is derived from a study of PD-1 and CTLA-4 blockade in melanoma. The CDR3 is 15 amino acids. Germline V gene lookup returns CDR1 KGHDR and CDR2 SFDVKD. The trim removed 7 bases at V and 6 bases at J, leaving 11 bases unmatched. Method: immunoSEQ multiplex PCR; TCRdb's copy keeps in-frame clones and lacks some. The table shows approximately 33,000 clones, with more than 85% occurring only once. The clonotype was recovered from a human donor with melanoma. Sequences were derived from CD8+ T cells from peripheral blood, sampled from a patient given anti-PD-1 treatment. The V and J genes are TRBV24-1 and TRBJ2-3; 8 positions agree with TRBD2. CDR3 sequence: CATSPLAGDLDTQYF. The CDR3 DNA follows: TGTGCCACCAGCCCCCTAGCGGGTGATTTGGATACGCAGTATTTT.